This is a list of T cell receptor beta chains from one sample in a study of T cells in localized non-small cell lung cancer. Clones were read by immunoSEQ multiplex PCR, and TCRdb kept only the in-frame ones, dropping some. The sample contains tens of thousands of clones, roughly 83% of which appear only once. Specimen: peripheral blood, collected before any cancer treatment. Receptors originate from a man between 40 and 70 years old with stage I lung adenocarcinoma. The CDR3 runs from the conserved cysteine through the conserved F or W. Each record gives: J gene, V gene, clone size, D gene, CDR3 length, CDR3 protein, CDR3 DNA. D genes are given only for firm matches. Size is stated for part of the rows, as once, few or many counts, or as a class when the clone is expanded.

TRBJ2-7 | TRBV5-6 | . | . | 13 | CASSLPATHEQYF | TGTGCCAGCAGCTTGCCAGCCACTCACGAGCAGTACTTC
TRBJ1-1 | TRBV18 | . | TRBD1 | 15 | CASSPRGGLNTEAFF | TGTGCCAGCTCACCCCGAGGGGGCCTCAACACTGAAGCTTTCTTT
TRBJ1-2 | TRBV9 | . | . | 13 | CASSATGSYGYTF | TGTGCCAGCAGCGCCACGGGGTCCTATGGCTACACCTTC
TRBJ2-5 | TRBV4-1 | . | . | 15 | CASSQDGTGRETQYF | TGCGCCAGCAGCCAAGATGGTACAGGTCGGGAGACCCAGTACTTC
TRBJ2-7 | TRBV5-1 | . | TRBD2 | 14 | CASSLTGGPYEQYF | TGCGCCAGCAGCTTGACGGGAGGGCCCTACGAGCAGTACTTC
TRBJ2-7 | TRBV4-2 | few | . | 14 | CASSQDSGTYEQYF | TGTGCCAGCAGCCAAGATAGCGGTACCTACGAGCAGTACTTC
TRBJ1-1 | TRBV19 | . | . | 13 | CVSQGPSNTEAFF | TGTGTTTCACAGGGACCTTCAAACACTGAAGCTTTCTTT
TRBJ2-7 | TRBV18 | . | TRBD1 | 16 | CASSPEGRTGIYEQYF | TGTGCCAGCTCACCAGAGGGGAGGACAGGGATTTACGAGCAGTACTTC
TRBJ1-6 | TRBV5-6 | few | . | 17 | CASSLYGGAGYNSPLHF | TGTGCCAGCAGTTTGTACGGGGGCGCGGGGTATAATTCACCCCTCCACTTT
TRBJ1-1 | TRBV7-2 | . | . | 13 | CASSQDANTEAFF | TGTGCCAGCAGCCAAGACGCGAACACTGAAGCTTTCTTT
TRBJ2-3 | TRBV28 | . | . | 16 | CASSSFGQISTDTQYF | TGTGCCAGCAGTTCGTTCGGCCAAATCTCCACAGATACGCAGTATTTT
TRBJ2-6 | TRBV5-1 | . | . | 17 | CASSLEQTRSGANVLTF | TGCGCCAGCAGCTTGGAACAGACTCGCTCTGGGGCCAACGTCCTGACTTTC
TRBJ1-2 | TRBV6-5 | once | TRBD1 | 13 | CASSRDRNYGYTF | TGTGCCAGCAGCCGGGACAGGAACTATGGCTACACCTTC
TRBJ1-2 | TRBV5-5 | . | . | 13 | CASSDQDSYGYTF | TGTGCCAGCAGCGACCAGGACAGCTATGGCTACACCTTC
TRBJ1-2 | TRBV11-2 | . | . | 14 | CASSLGPEQYGYTF | TGTGCCAGCAGCTTAGGGCCCGAGCAGTATGGCTACACCTTC
TRBJ2-4 | TRBV9 | . | . | 16 | CASSGPEDLAKNIQYF | TGTGCCAGCAGCGGCCCCGAAGACCTAGCCAAAAACATTCAGTACTTC
TRBJ1-3 | TRBV19 | . | . | 13 | CASNSRSGNTIYF | TGTGCCAGTAACTCCCGGTCGGGGAACACCATATATTTT
TRBJ2-3 | TRBV30 | . | . | 12 | CAWSVLGDTQYF | TGTGCCTGGAGTGTACTGGGAGATACGCAGTATTTT
TRBJ2-7 | TRBV27 | . | TRBD1 | 14 | CASSLQGARGEQYF | TGTGCCAGCAGCCTACAGGGGGCGCGTGGTGAGCAGTACTTC
TRBJ2-1 | TRBV2 | . | . | 13 | CASSVDWQNEQFF | TGTGCCAGCAGCGTTGACTGGCAGAATGAGCAGTTCTTC
TRBJ2-7 | TRBV9 | medium-sized | TRBD1 | 13 | CASSVAPGGEQYF | TGTGCCAGCAGCGTAGCGCCAGGGGGCGAGCAGTACTTC